The 20 T cell receptor beta chains given below trace back to one sample, sequenced in a study of blood T cell repertoires in COVID-19 (dated by TCRdb to 2018 to 2021). Preparation of the library involved the immunoSEQ multiplex PCR assay. The source is immuneACCESS, and TCRdb retained only in-frame sequences with V and J called. Part of the clones is not carried over; for the studies checked, unresolved V genes explain less than half of this, and the remainder is unexplained. The sample table lists 93,000 or so clones, about 92% of them with a count of one. Under 20% of the sample comes from the top ten. Material for sequencing was peripheral blood. These receptor sequences come from a woman aged 80 or over in a cohort sampled during active COVID-19.

V and J are TRBV6-6 and TRBJ2-7, with 8 bases aligning to TRBD1. Trimming cost V 5 bases and J 4 bases; bases outside gene matches: 7. CDR1 MNHNY and CDR2 SVGAGI come from the germline V gene (reference sequence). The CDR3 is 14 residues long. Here the CDR3 DNA reads TGTGCCAGCAGTCACCGGGACAGGTTGTACGAGCAGTACTTC. This encodes CASSHRDRLYEQYF.

This clone came up a few times. The rearrangement links TRBV28 to TRBJ1-6; TRBD1 is a possible D gene (6 bases). Germline V gene data show CDR1 as MDHEN and CDR2 as SYDVKM. This CDR3 contains 13 residues. The V and J ends lost 5 bases and 10 bases respectively, with 12 bases between them. The CDR3 coding sequence is TGTGCCAGCAGTCCTCCGGGACAATCACCCCTCCACTTT. Translating it yields CASSPPGQSPLHF.

This chain connects TRBV19 to TRBJ1-4, with 8 bases fitting TRBD1. This CDR3 has 14 residues. J gave up 3 bases and V 8 bases, and 5 bases lay outside the gene matches. Germline V gene sequence: CDR1 LNHDA, CDR2 SQIVND (reference sequence). The CDR3 DNA is TGTGCCAGTTGTGACAGGGGACCTAATGAAAAACTGTTTTTT. Its protein is CASCDRGPNEKLFF.

V is TRBV29-1 and J is TRBJ1-1; TRBD1 matches at 8 bases. Trimming cost V 7 bases and J 5 bases; bases outside gene matches: 6. Per germline, CDR1 SQVTM and CDR2 ANQGSEA. CDR3 length: 12 residues. CDR3 sequence reads: CSAEDRETEAFF. CDR3 DNA: TGCAGCGCGGAGGACAGGGAGACTGAAGCTTTCTTT.

V gene TRBV5-1 combines with J gene TRBJ2-7; TRBD1 agrees at 7 bases. Germline trimming cut 1 base from V and 2 bases from J; bases unmatched to any gene: 0. Germline CDR1 and CDR2: SGHRS and YFSETQ. The CDR3 runs to 13 residues. In DNA, the CDR3 is TGCGCCAGCAGCTTGCAGGGGGCCTACGAGCAGTACTTC. It encodes CASSLQGAYEQYF.

The V and J genes are TRBV5-1 and TRBJ2-7; D unclear. From germline, CDR1 is SGHRS and CDR2 YFSETQ. Between the trimmed V and J ends, which lost 0 bases and 3 bases, there was a span of 7 bases. CDR3 length: 13 amino acids. The CDR3, as DNA: TGCGCCAGCAGCTTGGACATCGTCTACGAGCAGTACTTC. This codes for CASSLDIVYEQYF.

The CDR3 spells CSASPQVYEQYF. In DNA, the CDR3 is TGCAGTGCTAGTCCGCAGGTCTACGAGCAGTACTTC. This chain uses TRBV20-1 with TRBJ2-7; D ambiguous. The V end lost 3 bases, the J end lost 3 bases, and 9 bases lay between the germline ends. This CDR3 has 12 amino acids. CDR1 and CDR2 from the germline V gene are DFQATT and SNEGSKA (reference sequence).

This chain uses TRBV5-1 with TRBJ2-1; 11 positions match TRBD2. The germline CDR1 and CDR2 sequences are SGHRS and YFSETQ. V was clipped by 5 bases and J by 2 bases; unmatched bases: 15. This CDR3 is 19 amino acids long. CDR3 amino acids: CASRLGLAGRGLTYNEQFF. The CDR3 region has the DNA TGCGCCAGCAGGCTAGGACTAGCGGGTAGAGGGCTCACCTACAATGAGCAGTTCTTC. Complete variable domain (other parts from reference TRBV5-1 and TRBJ2-1): KAGVTQTPRYLIKTRGQQVTLSCSPISGHRSVSWYQQTPGQGLQFLFEYFSETQRNKGNFPGRFSGRQFSNSRSEMNVSTLELGDSALYLCASRLGLAGRGLTYNEQFFGPGTRLTVL.

V is TRBV5-1 and J is TRBJ2-7; possible D gene TRBD2, 5 bases. There are 15 residues in the CDR3. V shed 4 bases and J shed 4 bases, with 18 bases lying between them. Germline CDR1 is SGHRS and CDR2 is YFSETQ. In DNA form, the CDR3 reads TGCGCCAGCAGCACGGACTCCTCCCGGAGATACGAGCAGTACTTC. Translation gives CASSTDSSRRYEQYF.

The chain employs TRBV7-9 and TRBJ1-1; D is possibly TRBD1 (5 bases). V was clipped by 6 bases and J by 2 bases, with 10 bases between them. Germline V gene sequence: CDR1 SEHNR, CDR2 FQNEAQ (reference sequence). The CDR3 extends over 13 amino acids. The CDR3 reads CASSRQSNTEAFF. CDR3 sequence (DNA): TGTGCCAGCAGTCGACAGAGTAACACTGAAGCTTTCTTT. Full variable domain (rest looked up from reference TRBV7-9 and TRBJ1-1): DTGVSQNPRHKITKRGQNVTFRCDPISEHNRLYWYRQTLGQGPEFLTYFQNEAQLEKSRLLSDRFSAERPKGSFSTLEIQRTEQGDSAMYLCASSRQSNTEAFFGQGTRLTVV.

The chain couples TRBV24-1 to TRBJ2-1; 11 nucleotides line up with TRBD2. This CDR3 is 17 amino acids long. Germline CDR1 is KGHDR and CDR2 is SFDVKD. The V gene end was trimmed by 0 bases and the J gene end by 12 bases; junction bases not matched to a gene: 12. The CDR3 DNA is TGTGCCACCAGTGATTTGAAAGTAGCGGGGGGGAATCCTGGGCAGTTCTTC. Translation: CATSDLKVAGGNPGQFF.

The V call is TRBV6-5, the J call TRBJ2-5; 8 nucleotides line up with TRBD1. The trim removed 7 bases at V and 2 bases at J, leaving 3 bases unmatched. Germline assignment: CDR1 MNHEY and CDR2 SVGAGI. The CDR3 spans 13 residues. CDR3 bases: TGTGCCAGCAAGAACAGGGGGCAAGAGACCCAGTACTTC. It codes for CASKNRGQETQYF.

The V gene is TRBV3-1 (or the pseudogene TRBV3-2), the J gene TRBJ2-5; D not certain. The CDR3 is made up of 11 amino acids. V lost 5 bases and J lost 2, with 3 bases in between. Germline V gives CDR1 LGHDT, CDR2 YNNKEL (reference sequence). The CDR3 is CASSSQETQYF. DNA for the CDR3: TGTGCCAGCAGCTCGCAAGAGACCCAGTACTTC.

The rearrangement links TRBV5-1 to TRBJ1-1, with TRBD1 matching over 7 bases. Germline V CDR1 and CDR2: SGHRS, YFSETQ. This CDR3 region has 15 residues. V dropped 3 bases and J dropped 3; count of bases not matched to a gene: 8. CDR3 loop: CASSWTDREDTEAFF. CDR3 coding DNA: TGCGCCAGCAGCTGGACCGACAGGGAGGACACTGAAGCTTTCTTT.

This chain joins TRBV18 and TRBJ1-6; 7 bases fit TRBD1. The V gene end was trimmed by 4 bases and the J gene end by 9 bases; junction bases not matched to a gene: 9. The length of the CDR3 is 15 residues. CDR1 and CDR2 (germline): KGHSH, LQKENI. CDR3 loop: CASSRAGTDTSPLHF. CDR3 sequence (DNA): TGTGCCAGCTCACGCGCCGGGACAGATACTTCACCCCTCCACTTT.

This chain joins TRBV3-1 (or the pseudogene TRBV3-2) and TRBJ2-1, with D possibly TRBD2 on 6 matching bases. V lost 4 bases and J 6 bases, leaving 10 bases between the germline ends. Per the germline V gene, CDR1 is LGHDT and CDR2 is YNNKEL (reference sequence). The length of the CDR3 is 13 residues. CDR3 residues: CASSLAGGNEQFF. For the CDR3, the DNA is TGTGCCAGCAGCCTAGCCGGGGGCAATGAGCAGTTCTTC.

The chain employs TRBV23-1 and TRBJ1-5, with a possible D match to TRBD1 (5 bases). TRBV23-1 is designated an ORF whose function remains uncertain. The CDR3 extends over 17 amino acids. V gave up 4 bases and J gave up 0 bases, with 16 bases separating them. The DNA of the CDR3 is TGCGCCAGCAGTCCGACCCCGACAGCTTATAGCAATCAGCCCCAGCATTTT. Amino acid sequence: CASSPTPTAYSNQPQHF.

The CDR3 sequence: CASPPVRGDAGNTIYF. CDR3 sequence (DNA): TGTGCCAGCCCCCCTGTCCGGGGGGACGCTGGAAACACCATATATTTT. The rearrangement joins TRBV7-2 to TRBJ1-3; D is possibly TRBD1 (5 bases). The V gene's germline CDR1 is SGHTA and CDR2 FQGNSA. The CDR3 runs 16 residues. V was clipped by 8 bases and J by 2 bases, with 19 bases between them. The variable domain in full, completed from reference TRBV7-2 and TRBJ1-3, reads GAGVSQSPSNKVTEKGKDVELRCDPISGHTALYWYRQSLGQGLEFLIYFQGNSAPDKSGLPSDRFSAERTGGSVSTLTIQRTQQEDSAVYLCASPPVRGDAGNTIYFGEGSWLTVV.

This sequence joins TRBV5-4 and TRBJ1-4, with 8 bases matching TRBD1. Per the germline V gene, CDR1 is SGHNT and CDR2 is YYREEE (reference sequence). This CDR3 region has 15 residues. Losses at the gene ends were 4 bases for V and 3 bases for J; bases not matched to a gene: 5. For the CDR3, the DNA is TGTGCCAGCAGCGGGCGGACAGGGCCTAATGAAAAACTGTTTTTT. Its protein is CASSGRTGPNEKLFF.

V gene TRBV11-2 combines with J gene TRBJ2-7; 9 bases line up with TRBD2. The CDR3 is 16 amino acids. The V and J ends lost 5 bases and 3 bases, in that order; junction bases with no gene match: 11. Per the germline V gene, CDR1 is SGHAT and CDR2 is FQNNGV. CDR3 DNA sequence: TGTGCCAGCAGCCCTCTGACTAGCGGACGTATCTACGAGCAGTACTTC. Translating it yields CASSPLTSGRIYEQYF.